This T cell receptor beta chain was recovered during a study of blood T cell repertoires in COVID-19. Whole-study context: Acute and convalescent COVID-19 samples came from the United States, Italy and Spain. Sources were T cells, B-cell-depleted T cells, or PBMCs; the material itself was cDNA or gDNA.

In the original analysis: Amplifying reference gene primers gave estimates of nucleated cell counts. TCRdb's table, derived via immunoSEQ multiplex PCR, lists solely in-frame clones and lacks some. The D gene and trimming were derived from the DNA, and the V and J assignments and clone size from that table. The sample lists 45,000 to 55,000 clones; around 92% were seen once. Germline CDR1 SGHRS, CDR2 YFSETQ. CDR3 length: 18 amino acids. V was pared by 5 bases and J by 6 bases, with 19 bases of the junction left unmatched. The clonotype was recovered from a human donor in a cohort sampled during active COVID-19. V and J are TRBV5-1 and TRBJ2-2; 7 bases align to TRBD2. Material for sequencing was peripheral blood. In DNA, the CDR3 is TGCGCCAGCAGGTCCGGGGGGTTATCTCCGCTTAGGGCCGGGGAGCTGTTTTTT. This translates into CASRSGGLSPLRAGELFF.